This TCR beta chain emerged from a study of blood T cells in healthy people across ages. Germline-derived CDR1 and CDR2 are MGHRA and YSYEKL. Trimming took off 4 bases at V and 7 bases at J, with 7 bases between the two ends. The CDR3 length is 11 residues. For the second PCR, which ran for 7 to 11 cycles, a sample-barcoded 5' primer and a J-beta primer mix were used. Each CDR3 protein is one row after TCRdb ran MiXCR on the 5' RACE reads. The sample lists some 550,000 distinct CDR3 sequences, around 48% occurring once. The V call is TRBV4-1, the J call TRBJ1-1; D may be TRBD1 (6 bases). The sequence derives from a man older than 75 in good health. Sequencing was done on a sample of blood. The CDR3 DNA reads TGCGCCAGCAGCCGCAGGGGTGAAGCTTTCTTT. Protein: CASSRRGEAFF.